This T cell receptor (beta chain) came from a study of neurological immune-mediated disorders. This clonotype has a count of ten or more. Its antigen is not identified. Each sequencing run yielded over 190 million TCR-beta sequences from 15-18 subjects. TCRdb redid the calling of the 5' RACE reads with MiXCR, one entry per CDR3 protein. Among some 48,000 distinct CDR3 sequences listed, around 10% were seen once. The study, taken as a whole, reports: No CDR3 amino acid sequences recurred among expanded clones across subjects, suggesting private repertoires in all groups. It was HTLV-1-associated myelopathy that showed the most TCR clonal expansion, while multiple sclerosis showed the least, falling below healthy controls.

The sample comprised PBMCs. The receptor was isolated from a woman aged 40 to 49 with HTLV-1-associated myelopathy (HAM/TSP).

The CDR3 sequence is CASSLADQAFF. In DNA form, the CDR3 reads TGCGCCAGCAGCTTGGCAGACCAAGCTTTCTTT. The chain joins TRBV5-1 to TRBJ1-1; D remains unclear. The CDR3 sequence is 11 residues long. The germline gives CDR1 SGHRS, CDR2 YFSETQ. Trimming left V 0 bases short and J 9 bases short, with 6 bases between.